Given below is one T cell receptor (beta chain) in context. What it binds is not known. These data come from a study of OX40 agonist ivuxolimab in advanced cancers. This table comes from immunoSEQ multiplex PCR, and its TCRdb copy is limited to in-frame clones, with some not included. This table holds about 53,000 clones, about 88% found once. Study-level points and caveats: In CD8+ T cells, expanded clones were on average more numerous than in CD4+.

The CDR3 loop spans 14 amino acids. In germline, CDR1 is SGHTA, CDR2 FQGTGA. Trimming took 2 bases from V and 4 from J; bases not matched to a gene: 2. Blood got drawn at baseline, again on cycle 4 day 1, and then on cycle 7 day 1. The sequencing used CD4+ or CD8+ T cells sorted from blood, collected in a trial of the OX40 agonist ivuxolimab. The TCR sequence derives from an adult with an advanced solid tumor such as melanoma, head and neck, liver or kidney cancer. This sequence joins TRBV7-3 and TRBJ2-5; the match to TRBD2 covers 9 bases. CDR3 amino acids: CASSLAGGRETQYF. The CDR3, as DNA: TGTGCCAGCAGCTTAGCGGGAGGGCGAGAGACCCAGTACTTC.